These T cell receptor beta chains were read from a single sample in a study of blood T cell repertoires in COVID-19. Libraries were prepared by immunoSEQ multiplex PCR; TCRdb keeps only in-frame clonotypes and omits some of them. The sample includes about 160,000 clones, over 65% of them seen just once. What was sequenced was peripheral blood. The receptors were gathered from a man in his 70s with acute or convalescent COVID-19. Both conserved end residues are part of each CDR3. D genes are given only for firm matches. Size tells how often a clone was seen (once, few, many) or the class of an expanded clone, and some rows leave it out.

v_gene	abundance	j_gene	d_gene	CDR3aa	CDR3nt
TRBV6-5	NA	TRBJ1-1	NA	CASTPIQGPGGEAFF	TGTGCCAGCACCCCAATACAGGGCCCGGGGGGTGAAGCTTTCTTT
TRBV5-4	NA	TRBJ1-2	NA	CASGAGGYGYTF	TGTGCCAGCGGGGCGGGGGGCTATGGCTACACCTTC
TRBV6-5	NA	TRBJ1-4	NA	CASSRGGIGEKLFF	TGTGCCAGCAGTCGAGGAGGGATTGGTGAAAAACTATTTTTT
TRBV5-1	NA	TRBJ2-4	TRBD2	CASSDTSGNDIQYF	TGCGCCAGCAGCGACACTAGCGGGAATGACATTCAGTACTTC
TRBV30	NA	TRBJ1-4	NA	CACPAGNEKLFF	TGTGCCTGCCCCGCGGGTAATGAAAAACTGTTTTTT
TRBV18	NA	TRBJ1-2	TRBD1	CASSPTDRDYGYTF	TGTGCCAGCTCACCGACAGACAGGGACTATGGCTACACCTTC
TRBV27	once	TRBJ1-1	NA	CASSLLQVNTEAFF	TGTGCCAGCAGTTTATTACAGGTGAACACTGAAGCTTTCTTT
TRBV28	NA	TRBJ1-5	TRBD1	CASSPRTGGPSQPQHF	TGTGCCAGCAGCCCTAGGACAGGGGGTCCGAGTCAGCCCCAGCATTTT
TRBV18	NA	TRBJ1-2	NA	CASSPTYQSGGEYGYTF	TGTGCCAGCTCACCGACATACCAGAGCGGGGGAGAATATGGCTACACCTTC
TRBV6-1	NA	TRBJ2-3	TRBD1	CASSAGTGVVASTDTQYF	TGTGCCAGCAGTGCCGGGACAGGGGTCGTTGCTAGCACAGATACGCAGTATTTT
TRBV10-3	NA	TRBJ2-1	NA	CAISTRGNDNEQFF	TGTGCCATCAGTACCAGGGGAAACGACAATGAGCAGTTCTTC
TRBV11-2	NA	TRBJ2-1	TRBD2	CASSPTSGSNEQFF	TGTGCCAGCAGCCCCACTAGCGGGAGCAATGAGCAGTTCTTC
TRBV2	NA	TRBJ1-2	TRBD1	CASTLAGGPENGYTF	TGTGCCAGCACTTTGGCAGGGGGCCCAGAGAATGGCTACACCTTC
TRBV10-3	NA	TRBJ2-7	TRBD1	CAIRNRGWEQYF	TGTGCCATCAGAAACAGGGGGTGGGAGCAGTACTTC
TRBV7-8	NA	TRBJ1-2	TRBD1	CASSPDRGRLDYGYTF	TGTGCCAGCAGCCCGGACAGGGGGCGACTCGACTATGGCTACACCTTC
TRBV19	NA	TRBJ2-3	TRBD1	CASSMGRQGVNTQYF	TGTGCCAGTAGTATGGGGAGACAGGGAGTAAATACGCAGTATTTT
TRBV4-1	NA	TRBJ2-1	TRBD2	CASSQVRAGGSSEQFF	TGCGCCAGCAGCCAAGTACGAGCGGGGGGGTCGAGTGAGCAGTTCTTC
TRBV27	NA	TRBJ2-5	TRBD1	CASSTRDRVKETQYF	TGTGCCAGCAGTACACGGGACAGGGTCAAAGAGACCCAGTACTTC
TRBV3-1/TRBV3-2	NA	TRBJ2-1	TRBD1	CASSRRYWTGGDNEQFF	TGTGCCAGCAGCCGACGTTACTGGACAGGGGGTGACAATGAGCAGTTCTTC
TRBV3-1/TRBV3-2	NA	TRBJ2-5	NA	CASSAWTTQETQYF	TGTGCCAGCAGCGCCTGGACAACCCAAGAGACCCAGTACTTC
TRBV15	NA	TRBJ2-4	TRBD2	CATTPGLAGFENIQYF	TGTGCCACCACCCCGGGACTAGCGGGATTTGAAAACATTCAGTACTTC
TRBV6-4	NA	TRBJ1-2	NA	CASSEAPGGNYGYTF	TGTGCCAGCAGCGAGGCCCCCGGGGGTAACTATGGCTACACCTTC
TRBV13	NA	TRBJ2-1	NA	CASSLGGTGASYNEQFF	TGTGCCAGCAGCTTAGGAGGAACCGGAGCCTCATACAATGAGCAGTTCTTC
TRBV10-3	NA	TRBJ2-1	NA	CAISLMAQRSYNEQFF	TGTGCCATCAGTCTCATGGCTCAACGCTCCTACAATGAGCAGTTCTTC
TRBV28	NA	TRBJ2-2	TRBD1	CASSPYTGTATANTGELFF	TGTGCCAGCAGTCCATATACCGGGACAGCGACTGCGAACACCGGGGAGCTGTTTTTT
TRBV5-1	NA	TRBJ1-4	TRBD1	CASSFAGQGNEKLFF	TGCGCCAGCAGCTTCGCCGGACAGGGGAATGAAAAACTGTTTTTT
TRBV7-9	NA	TRBJ2-3	NA	CASSTARGGTQYF	TGTGCCAGCAGCACGGCGAGGGGGGGTACGCAGTATTTT
TRBV19	NA	TRBJ1-1	TRBD1	CATGQVWGTEAFF	TGTGCCACCGGACAGGTGTGGGGCACTGAAGCTTTCTTT
TRBV29-1	NA	TRBJ1-4	NA	CSVLPQQGSEKLFF	TGCAGCGTCTTACCCCAGCAGGGAAGTGAAAAACTGTTTTTT
TRBV28	NA	TRBJ2-3	NA	CASSIRADTQYF	TGTGCCAGCAGTATCAGGGCAGATACGCAGTATTTT